This TCR beta chain stems from a study of shared clonotypes between healthy human individuals. Study details: CD8 memory received one plate per donor, CD8 naive two, CD4 memory three and CD4 naive three.

The CDR3 loop spans 19 amino acids. V was pared by 1 base and J by 4 bases, with 14 bases of the junction left unmatched. From germline, CDR1 is SGHTA and CDR2 FQGNSA. Sorted subsets were amplified in replicate PCRs using 150 to 250 ng DNA, about 30,000 T cell genomes. Sequencing used immunoSEQ multiplex PCR; TCRdb keeps in-frame clones, though not all of them. The sample has millions of clones, 85% to 95% seen once; the top ten hold approximately 0.13%. All donors were healthy HIV-negative adults lacking recent acute infections or vaccinations. The rearrangement uses TRBV7-2 and TRBJ2-1; 9 bases are a match to TRBD2. This TCR derives from a man aged 18 to 30 in good health. Sequencing input: naive CD4+ T cells sorted from blood. The subset here: CD45RA+ positively selected. As DNA, the CDR3 is TGTGCCAGCAGCTTAGAGGTTTCGGCTAGCGGGGTACTATACAATGAGCAGTTCTTC. It codes for CASSLEVSASGVLYNEQFF.